This T cell receptor (beta chain) was profiled in a study of radiotherapy plus CTLA-4 blockade in lung cancer. Study summary: The study recorded objective responses in 18% of patients and disease control in approximately 33%.

Trimming took 2 bases from V and 4 from J, leaving 12 bases between them. CDR1 and CDR2 from the germline V gene are SGHTA and FQGNSA. There are 14 residues in the CDR3. Produced via immunoSEQ multiplex PCR; TCRdb's table is partial and in-frame only. Seen here are about 43,000 clones, approximately 67% observed once, and the top ten hold about 23%. As to this clone: The antigen remains unidentified.

Those with chemo-refractory metastatic non-small-cell lung cancer were treated with focal radiation combined with CTLA-4 blockade using ipilimumab. Whole-study results and caveats: Together with interferon-beta, which increased in serum after radiation, early dynamic changes in blood T cell clones were reportedly the best predictors of response. TCR clones originating in tumors grew in number in blood after radiotherapy plus ipilimumab.

This receptor was obtained from a human donor with non-small cell lung cancer who had a partial response to radiotherapy plus ipilimumab. The chain recombines TRBV7-2 with TRBJ2-7; D might be TRBD2 (5 bases). The sample consisted of peripheral blood, taken from a patient treated with radiotherapy plus ipilimumab. DNA for the CDR3: TGTGCCAGCAGCTTAATAGACGGGATATACGAGCAGTACTTC. Amino acid sequence: CASSLIDGIYEQYF.